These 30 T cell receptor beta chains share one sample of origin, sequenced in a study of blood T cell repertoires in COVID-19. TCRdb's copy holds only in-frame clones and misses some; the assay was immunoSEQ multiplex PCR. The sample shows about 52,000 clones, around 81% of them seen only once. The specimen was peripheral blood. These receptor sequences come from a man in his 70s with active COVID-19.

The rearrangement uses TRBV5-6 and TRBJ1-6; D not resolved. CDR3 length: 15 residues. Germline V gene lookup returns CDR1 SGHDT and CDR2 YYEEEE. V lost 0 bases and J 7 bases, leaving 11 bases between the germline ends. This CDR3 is CASSLARRENSPLHF. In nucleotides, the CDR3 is TGTGCCAGCAGCTTGGCCCGGAGGGAGAATTCACCCCTCCACTTT.

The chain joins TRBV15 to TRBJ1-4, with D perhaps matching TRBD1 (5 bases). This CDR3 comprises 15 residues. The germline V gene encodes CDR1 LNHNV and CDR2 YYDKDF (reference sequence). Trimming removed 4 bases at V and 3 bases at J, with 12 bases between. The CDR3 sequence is CATSKTAGANEKLFF. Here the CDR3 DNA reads TGTGCCACCAGCAAGACCGCGGGGGCTAATGAAAAACTGTTTTTT.

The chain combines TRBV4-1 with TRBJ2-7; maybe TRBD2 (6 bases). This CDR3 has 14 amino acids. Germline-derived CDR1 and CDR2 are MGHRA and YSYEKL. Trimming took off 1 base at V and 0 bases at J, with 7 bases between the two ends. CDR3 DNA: TGCGCCAGCAGCCAAGGGCGGGGCTCCTACGAGCAGTACTTC. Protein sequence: CASSQGRGSYEQYF.

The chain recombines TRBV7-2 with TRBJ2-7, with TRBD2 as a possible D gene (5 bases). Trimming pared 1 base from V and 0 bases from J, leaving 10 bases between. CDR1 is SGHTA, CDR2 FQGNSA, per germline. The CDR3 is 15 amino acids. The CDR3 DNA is TGTGCCAGCAGCTTAGAGGGAGATAGCTCCTACGAGCAGTACTTC. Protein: CASSLEGDSSYEQYF.

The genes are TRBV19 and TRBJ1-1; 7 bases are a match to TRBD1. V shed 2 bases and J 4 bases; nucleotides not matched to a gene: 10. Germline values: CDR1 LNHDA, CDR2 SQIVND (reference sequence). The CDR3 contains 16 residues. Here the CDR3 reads CASSIRGTVTRTEAFF. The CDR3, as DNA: TGTGCCAGTAGTATAAGAGGGACAGTTACGCGCACTGAAGCTTTCTTT.

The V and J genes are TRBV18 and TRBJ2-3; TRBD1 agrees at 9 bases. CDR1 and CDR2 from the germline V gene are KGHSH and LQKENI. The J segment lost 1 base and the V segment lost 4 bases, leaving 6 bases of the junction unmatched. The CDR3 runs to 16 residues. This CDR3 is CASSLSWDRGTDTQYF. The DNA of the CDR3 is TGTGCCAGCTCACTCTCATGGGACAGGGGCACAGATACGCAGTATTTT. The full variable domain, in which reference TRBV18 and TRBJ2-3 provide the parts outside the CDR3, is NAGVMQNPRHLVRRRGQEARLRCSPMKGHSHVYWYRQLPEEGLKFMVYLQKENIIDESGMPKERFSAEFPKEGPSILRIQQVVRGDSAAYFCASSLSWDRGTDTQYFGPGTRLTVL.

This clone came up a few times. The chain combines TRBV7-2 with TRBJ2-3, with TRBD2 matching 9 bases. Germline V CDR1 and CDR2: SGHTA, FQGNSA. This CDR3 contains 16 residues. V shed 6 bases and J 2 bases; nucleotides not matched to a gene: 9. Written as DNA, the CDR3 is TGTGCCAGCAGGTCAGGGCGGGGGGGTGTCACAGATACGCAGTATTTT. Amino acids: CASRSGRGGVTDTQYF.

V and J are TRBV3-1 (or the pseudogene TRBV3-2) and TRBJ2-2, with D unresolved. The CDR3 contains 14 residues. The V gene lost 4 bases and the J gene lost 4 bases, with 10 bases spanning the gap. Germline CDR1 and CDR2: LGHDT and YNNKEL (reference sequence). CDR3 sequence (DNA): TGTGCCAGCAGCCCGAACCGACTCACCGGGGAGCTGTTTTTT. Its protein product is CASSPNRLTGELFF.

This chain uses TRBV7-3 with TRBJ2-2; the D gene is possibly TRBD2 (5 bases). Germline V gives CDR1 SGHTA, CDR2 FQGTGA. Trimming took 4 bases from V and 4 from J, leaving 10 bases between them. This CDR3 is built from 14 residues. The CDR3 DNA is TGTGCCAGCAGCTCCACACGGGGCACCGGGGAGCTGTTTTTT. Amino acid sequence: CASSSTRGTGELFF.

The CDR3 coding sequence is TGTGCCAGCAGCTTGGCCTCGGGGGATTCACCCCTCCACTTT. Translating it yields CASSLASGDSPLHF. This rearrangement joins TRBV5-4 to TRBJ1-6; TRBD1 is a possible D gene (5 bases). From germline, CDR1 is SGHNT and CDR2 YYREEE (reference sequence). The CDR3 length is 14 residues. V gave up 0 bases and J gave up 8 bases, with 9 bases separating them.

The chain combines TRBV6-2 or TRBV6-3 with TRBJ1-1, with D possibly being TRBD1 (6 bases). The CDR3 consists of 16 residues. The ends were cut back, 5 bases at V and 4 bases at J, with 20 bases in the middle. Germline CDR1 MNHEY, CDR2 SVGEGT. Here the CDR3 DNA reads TGTGCCAGCAGTCAGGCGGTCCAACAGGGATCCACTGAAGCTTTCTTT. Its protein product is CASSQAVQQGSTEAFF.

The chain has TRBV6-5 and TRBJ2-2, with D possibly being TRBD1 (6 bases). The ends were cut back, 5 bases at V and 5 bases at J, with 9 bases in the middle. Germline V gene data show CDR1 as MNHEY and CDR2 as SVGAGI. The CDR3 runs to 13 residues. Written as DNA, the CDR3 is TGTGCCAGCAGTCGGGACACTACCGGGGAGCTGTTTTTT. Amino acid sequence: CASSRDTTGELFF.

The CDR3 sequence is CASSRDRGVAGELFF. The DNA of the CDR3 is TGTGCCAGCAGCCGTGACAGGGGGGTCGCCGGGGAGCTGTTTTTT. The chain recombines TRBV14 with TRBJ2-2; 9 positions agree with TRBD1. Trimming removed 4 bases from V and 6 bases from J; junction bases left unmatched: 6. The length of the CDR3 is 15 residues. Germline CDR1 is SGHDN and CDR2 is FVKESK.

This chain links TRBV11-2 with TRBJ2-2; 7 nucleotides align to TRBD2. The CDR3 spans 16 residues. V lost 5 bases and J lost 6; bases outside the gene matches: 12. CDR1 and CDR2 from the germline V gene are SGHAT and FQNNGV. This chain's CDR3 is CASSPIGGREAGELFF. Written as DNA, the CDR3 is TGTGCCAGCAGCCCAATTGGTGGGAGGGAGGCCGGGGAGCTGTTTTTT.

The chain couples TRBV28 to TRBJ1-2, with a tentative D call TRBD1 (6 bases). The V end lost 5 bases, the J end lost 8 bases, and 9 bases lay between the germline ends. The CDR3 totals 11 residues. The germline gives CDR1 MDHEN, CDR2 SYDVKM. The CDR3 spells CASSTGKGYTF. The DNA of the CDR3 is TGTGCCAGCAGTACAGGGAAGGGCTACACCTTC.

The CDR3 protein is CASSLPGLVDTQYF. For the CDR3, the DNA is TGTGCCAGCAGCTTGCCGGGACTAGTCGATACGCAGTATTTT. V usage is TRBV5-6 and J usage is TRBJ2-3, with 8 bases aligning to TRBD2. The germline CDR1 and CDR2 sequences are SGHDT and YYEEEE. V dropped 1 base and J dropped 6; count of bases not matched to a gene: 4. This CDR3 contains 14 residues.

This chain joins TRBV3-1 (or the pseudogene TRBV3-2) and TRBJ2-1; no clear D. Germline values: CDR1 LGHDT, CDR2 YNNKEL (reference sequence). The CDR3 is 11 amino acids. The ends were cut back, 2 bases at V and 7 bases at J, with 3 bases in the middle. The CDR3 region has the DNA TGTGCCAGCAGCCAACTAAATGAGCAGTTCTTC. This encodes CASSQLNEQFF.

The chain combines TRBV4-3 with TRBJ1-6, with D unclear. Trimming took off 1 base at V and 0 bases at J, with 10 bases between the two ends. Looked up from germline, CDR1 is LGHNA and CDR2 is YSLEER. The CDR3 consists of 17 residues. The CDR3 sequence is CASSQVTGSSYNSPLHF. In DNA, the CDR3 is TGCGCCAGCAGCCAAGTAACCGGGAGCTCCTATAATTCACCCCTCCACTTT.

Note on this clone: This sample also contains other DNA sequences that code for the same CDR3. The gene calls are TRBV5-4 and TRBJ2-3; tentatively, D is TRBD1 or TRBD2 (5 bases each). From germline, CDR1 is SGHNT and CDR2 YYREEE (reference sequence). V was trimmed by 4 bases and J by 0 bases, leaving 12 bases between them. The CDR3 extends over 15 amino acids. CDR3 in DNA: TGTGCCAGCAGCCTGGGGCGAGGGAGCACAGATACGCAGTATTTT. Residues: CASSLGRGSTDTQYF.

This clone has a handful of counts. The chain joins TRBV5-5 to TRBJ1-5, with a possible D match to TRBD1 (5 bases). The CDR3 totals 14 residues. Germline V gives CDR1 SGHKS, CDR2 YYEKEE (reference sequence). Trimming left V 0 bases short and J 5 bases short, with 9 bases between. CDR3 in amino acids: CASSLAGRDQPQHF. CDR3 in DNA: TGTGCCAGCAGCTTGGCAGGGCGCGATCAGCCCCAGCATTTT.

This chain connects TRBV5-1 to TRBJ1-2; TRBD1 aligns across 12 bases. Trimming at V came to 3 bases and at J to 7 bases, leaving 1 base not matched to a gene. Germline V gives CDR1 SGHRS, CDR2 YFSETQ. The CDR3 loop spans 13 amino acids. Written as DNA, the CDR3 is TGCGCCAGCAGCTGGGGACAGGGGGCTGGCTACACCTTC. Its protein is CASSWGQGAGYTF.

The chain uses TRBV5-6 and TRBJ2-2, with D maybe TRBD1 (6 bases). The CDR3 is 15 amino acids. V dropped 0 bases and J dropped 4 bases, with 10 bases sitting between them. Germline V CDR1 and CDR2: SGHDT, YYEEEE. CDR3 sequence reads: CASSLVGGGTGELFF. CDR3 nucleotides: TGTGCCAGCAGCTTGGTAGGGGGTGGCACCGGGGAGCTGTTTTTT.

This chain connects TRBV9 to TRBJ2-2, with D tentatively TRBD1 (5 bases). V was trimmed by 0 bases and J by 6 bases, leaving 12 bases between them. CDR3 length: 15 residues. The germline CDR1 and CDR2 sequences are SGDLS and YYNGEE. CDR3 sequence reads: CASSVGQGNAGELFF. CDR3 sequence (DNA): TGTGCCAGCAGCGTAGGCCAGGGTAACGCCGGGGAGCTGTTTTTT.

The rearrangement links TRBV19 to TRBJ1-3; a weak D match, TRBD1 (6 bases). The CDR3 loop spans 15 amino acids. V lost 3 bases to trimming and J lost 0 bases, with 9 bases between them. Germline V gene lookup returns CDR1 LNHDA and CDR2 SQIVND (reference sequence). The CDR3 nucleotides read TGTGCCAGTAGTATCCAGGGGACCTCTGGAAACACCATATATTTT. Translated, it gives CASSIQGTSGNTIYF.

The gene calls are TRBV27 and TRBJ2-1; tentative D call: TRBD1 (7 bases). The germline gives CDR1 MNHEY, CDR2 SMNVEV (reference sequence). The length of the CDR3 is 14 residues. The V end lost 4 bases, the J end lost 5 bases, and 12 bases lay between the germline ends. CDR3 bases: TGTGCCAGCAGTTGGTCCAGGGGGGACAATGAGCAGTTCTTC. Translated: CASSWSRGDNEQFF.

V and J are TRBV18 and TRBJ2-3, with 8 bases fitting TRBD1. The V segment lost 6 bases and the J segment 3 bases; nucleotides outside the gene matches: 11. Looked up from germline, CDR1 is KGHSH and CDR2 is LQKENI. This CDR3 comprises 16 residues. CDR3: CASSRPGTGLTDTQYF. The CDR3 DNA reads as TGTGCCAGCTCTCGTCCCGGGACAGGACTAACAGATACGCAGTATTTT.

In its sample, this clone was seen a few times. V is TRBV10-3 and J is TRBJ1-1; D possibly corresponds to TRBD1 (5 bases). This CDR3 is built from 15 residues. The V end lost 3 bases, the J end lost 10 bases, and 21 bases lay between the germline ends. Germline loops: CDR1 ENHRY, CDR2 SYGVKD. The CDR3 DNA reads TGTGCCATCAGTGAATCAGGGTTTGCTTCCGATGGAGCTTTCTTT. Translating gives CAISESGFASDGAFF.

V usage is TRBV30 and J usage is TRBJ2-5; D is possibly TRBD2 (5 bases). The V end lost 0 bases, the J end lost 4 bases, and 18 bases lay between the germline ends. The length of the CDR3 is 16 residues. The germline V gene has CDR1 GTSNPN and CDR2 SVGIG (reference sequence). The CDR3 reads CAWSVRNSPRAETQYF. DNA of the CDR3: TGTGCCTGGAGTGTACGGAATTCCCCGCGGGCAGAGACCCAGTACTTC.

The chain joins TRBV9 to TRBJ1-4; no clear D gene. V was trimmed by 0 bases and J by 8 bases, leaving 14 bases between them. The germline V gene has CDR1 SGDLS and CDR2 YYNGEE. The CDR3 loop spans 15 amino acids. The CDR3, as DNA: TGTGCCAGCAGCGTAGGTCGGGTAGGGAGGGAAAAACTGTTTTTT. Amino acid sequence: CASSVGRVGREKLFF. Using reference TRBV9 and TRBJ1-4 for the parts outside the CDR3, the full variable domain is DSGVTQTPKHLITATGQRVTLRCSPRSGDLSVYWYQQSLDQGLQFLIQYYNGEERAKGNILERFSAQQFPDLHSELNLSSLELGDSALYFCASSVGRVGREKLFFGSGTQLSVL.

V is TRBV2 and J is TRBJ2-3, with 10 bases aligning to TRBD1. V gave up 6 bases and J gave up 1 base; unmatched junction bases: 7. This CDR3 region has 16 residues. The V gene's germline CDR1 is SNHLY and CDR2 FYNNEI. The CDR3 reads CASSLDRGSGTDTQYF. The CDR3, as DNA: TGTGCCAGCAGCCTGGACAGGGGGTCAGGCACAGATACGCAGTATTTT.